This T cell receptor (beta chain) was sequenced during a study of memory CD4+ T cells and cytomegalovirus serostatus. Findings and limits, study-wide: Median bootstrapped AUC for CMV status was approximately 0.96 originally, about 0.9 US-trained. The CMV-associated TCR signature appears largely within the CD4+ memory repertoire. About 40% of the roughly 160 known CMV-associated TCRbeta sequences appeared in CD4+ memory.

Single viable CD3+CD4+CD8-CD45RO+ cells were sorted as the memory CD4+ T cells. Clones were read by immunoSEQ multiplex PCR, and TCRdb kept only the in-frame ones, dropping some. Of about 25,000 clones listed, 75% to 85% are singletons. CDR3 length: 12 amino acids. V was clipped by 8 bases and J by 2 bases, with 10 bases between them. Germline-derived CDR1 and CDR2 are MNHEY and SMNVEV (reference sequence). This clone was seen a handful of times. Its cognate antigen is unknown. Other nucleotide sequences in the sample specify the same CDR3. The receptor was derived from an adult in good health and CMV-seronegative. The chain couples TRBV27 to TRBJ2-7; D may be TRBD2 (6 bases). Source material: memory CD4+ T cells from blood. The CDR3 DNA sequence: TGTGCCAGCCGGGACTCGGCCTACGAGCAGTACTTC. It translates to CASRDSAYEQYF.